The source of this TCR beta chain is a study of OX40 agonist ivuxolimab in advanced cancers. Study in general: Patients with hepatocellular carcinoma, melanoma, renal cell or head and neck cancer made up the dose-escalation patients.

Sequencing was performed with immunoSEQ multiplex PCR; in TCRdb, only in-frame clones are kept and a portion is missing. Of around 63,000 clones listed, 80% to 90% are singletons. After removal of 0 bases from V and 1 base from J, the junction contained 6 bases not matched to a gene. The length of the CDR3 is 18 residues. The germline gives CDR1 MDHEN, CDR2 SYDVKM. This chain uses TRBV28 with TRBJ2-2; the match to TRBD2 covers 9 bases. The source is an adult with an advanced solid tumor such as melanoma, head and neck, liver or kidney cancer. The sequences come from CD4+ or CD8+ T cells sorted from blood, collected in a trial of the OX40 agonist ivuxolimab. The CDR3 DNA is TGTGCCAGCAGTTTATGGGAACTAGCGGGTCAGAACACCGGGGAGCTGTTTTTT. Translating gives CASSLWELAGQNTGELFF.